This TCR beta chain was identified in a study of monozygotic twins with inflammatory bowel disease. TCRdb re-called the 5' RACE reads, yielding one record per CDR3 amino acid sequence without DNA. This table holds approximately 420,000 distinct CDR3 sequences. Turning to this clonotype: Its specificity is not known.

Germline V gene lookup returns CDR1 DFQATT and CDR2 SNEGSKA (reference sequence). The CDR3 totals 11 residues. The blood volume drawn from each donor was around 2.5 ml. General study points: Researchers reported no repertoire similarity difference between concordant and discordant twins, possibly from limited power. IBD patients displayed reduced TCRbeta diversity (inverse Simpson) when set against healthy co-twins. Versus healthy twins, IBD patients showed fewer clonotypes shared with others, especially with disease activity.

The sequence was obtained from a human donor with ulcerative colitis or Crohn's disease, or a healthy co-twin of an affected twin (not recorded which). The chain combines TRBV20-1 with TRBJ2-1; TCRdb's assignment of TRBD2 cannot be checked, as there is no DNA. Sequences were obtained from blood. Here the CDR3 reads CARRRLNEQFF.